These 9 T cell receptor beta chains were all obtained from the same sample, sequenced in a study of cytomegalovirus exposure and HLA in healthy donors (dated by TCRdb to about 2017). Library preparation used the immunoSEQ multiplex PCR assay. The multiplex PCR relied on a mix of 60 forward primers for TCR Vbeta segments and 13 reverse primers for TCR Jbeta segments. This is the immuneACCESS table as TCRdb keeps it, with only in-frame sequences that have V and J called. A part of the clones is gone; compared with another copy, unresolved V genes explain less than half, and the rest is unexplained. Present in this sample are about 100,000 clones, more than 65% of which were seen just once. The leading ten clones occupy roughly 1.2% of the sample. Sequenced input: PBMCs. These receptors originate from a woman between 18 and 30 years old in good health and CMV-seronegative.

The chain joins TRBV7-2 to TRBJ1-2; no clear D gene. In germline, CDR1 is SGHTA, CDR2 FQGNSA. The ends were cut back, 1 base at V and 11 bases at J, with 8 bases in the middle. There are 11 residues in the CDR3. The CDR3 bases are TGTGCCAGCAGCTTAGGAGGTCCTTACACCTTC. This gives the protein CASSLGGPYTF.

Comment on this clone: This CDR3 is also generated by other DNA sequences in the sample. This sequence joins TRBV5-1 and TRBJ1-2, with TRBD1 matching 8 bases. Trimming cost V 0 bases and J 4 bases; bases outside gene matches: 2. The CDR3 covers 14 residues. Germline V lookup: CDR1 SGHRS, CDR2 YFSETQ. CDR3 DNA: TGCGCCAGCAGCTTGGGACAGGGGACCTATGGCTACACCTTC. It yields the protein CASSLGQGTYGYTF. Full variable domain (rest looked up from reference TRBV5-1 and TRBJ1-2): KAGVTQTPRYLIKTRGQQVTLSCSPISGHRSVSWYQQTPGQGLQFLFEYFSETQRNKGNFPGRFSGRQFSNSRSEMNVSTLELGDSALYLCASSLGQGTYGYTFGSGTRLTVV.

The chain combines TRBV2 with TRBJ2-7; 7 bases line up with TRBD1. V was clipped by 2 bases and J by 3 bases; unmatched bases: 4. The germline gives CDR1 SNHLY, CDR2 FYNNEI. This CDR3 has 14 residues. Here the CDR3 DNA reads TGTGCCAGCAGTGAACAGGGGGATATCTACGAGCAGTACTTC. Translating gives CASSEQGDIYEQYF.

The chain combines TRBV5-1 with TRBJ1-2; 7 positions match TRBD1. J gave up 0 bases and V 0 bases, and 2 bases lay outside the gene matches. Germline CDR1 and CDR2: SGHRS and YFSETQ. The CDR3 covers 15 residues. CDR3 amino acids: CASSLAQGANYGYTF. The DNA for the CDR3 is TGCGCCAGCAGCTTGGCCCAGGGGGCTAACTATGGCTACACCTTC.

The gene calls are TRBV20-1 and TRBJ1-6; no clear D gene. This CDR3 is built from 11 residues. Trimming left V 7 bases short and J 7 bases short, with 8 bases between. CDR1 DFQATT and CDR2 SNEGSKA come from the germline V gene (reference sequence). In DNA form, the CDR3 reads TGCAGTGGGACTACCAATTCACCCCTCCACTTT. It is translated as CSGTTNSPLHF.

The rearrangement links TRBV19 to TRBJ2-7; D may be TRBD1 (6 bases). V was shortened by 3 bases and J by 1 base, with 13 bases between the two germline ends. Germline V gene sequence: CDR1 LNHDA, CDR2 SQIVND (reference sequence). CDR3 size: 15 residues. The CDR3 sequence is CASSMTGQGSYEQYF. The CDR3 DNA follows: TGTGCCAGTAGTATGACTGGTCAGGGGTCCTACGAGCAGTACTTC.

This chain connects TRBV5-5 to TRBJ1-1, with 7 bases identical to TRBD1. This CDR3 has 14 residues. J lost 6 bases, V lost 0 bases, and 5 bases had no gene match. From germline, CDR1 is SGHKS and CDR2 YYEKEE (reference sequence). CDR3: CASSLGQGVPEAFF. The DNA of the CDR3 is TGTGCCAGCAGCTTGGGTCAGGGGGTGCCTGAAGCTTTCTTT.

The gene calls are TRBV7-2 and TRBJ1-6; a possible D gene is TRBD1 (5 bases). The CDR3 is 13 residues long. The germline V gene has CDR1 SGHTA and CDR2 FQGNSA. V was pared by 5 bases and J by 11 bases, with 13 bases between. This chain's CDR3 is CASSPRGRPPLHF. Here the CDR3 DNA reads TGTGCCAGCAGCCCGCGGGGGAGGCCACCCCTCCACTTT.

The chain joins TRBV30 to TRBJ2-5; D is unclear. CDR3 length: 14 residues. Per the germline V gene, CDR1 is GTSNPN and CDR2 is SVGIG (reference sequence). Trimming removed 3 bases at V and 1 base at J, with 12 bases between. The CDR3 is CAWRPLGRQETQYF. The CDR3 DNA reads as TGTGCCTGGAGGCCCCTTGGCCGCCAAGAGACCCAGTACTTC.